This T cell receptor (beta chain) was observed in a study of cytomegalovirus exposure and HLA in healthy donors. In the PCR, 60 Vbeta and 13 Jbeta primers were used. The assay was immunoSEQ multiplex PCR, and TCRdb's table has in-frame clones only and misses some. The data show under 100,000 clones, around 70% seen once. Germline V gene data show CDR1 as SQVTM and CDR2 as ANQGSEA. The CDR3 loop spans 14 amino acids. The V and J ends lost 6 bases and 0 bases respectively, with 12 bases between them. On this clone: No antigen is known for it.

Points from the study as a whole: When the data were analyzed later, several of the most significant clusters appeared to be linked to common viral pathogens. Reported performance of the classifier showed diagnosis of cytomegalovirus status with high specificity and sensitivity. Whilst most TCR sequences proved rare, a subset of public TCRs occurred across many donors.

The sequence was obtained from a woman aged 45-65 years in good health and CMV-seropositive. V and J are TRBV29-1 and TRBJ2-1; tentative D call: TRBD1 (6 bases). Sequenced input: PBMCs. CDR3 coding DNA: TGCAGCGTCACTACAGGGTTCTCCTACAATGAGCAGTTCTTC. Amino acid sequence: CSVTTGFSYNEQFF.